The 9 T cell receptor beta chains below all came from one sample that was sequenced in a study of cytomegalovirus exposure and HLA in healthy donors. PCR employed 60 Vbeta and 13 Jbeta primers. Only in-frame clones appear in the TCRdb table, and some are missing; sequencing was by immunoSEQ multiplex PCR. The sample has about 86,000 clones, over 60% seen once. Material for sequencing was PBMCs. The receptors were gathered from a female donor in good health and CMV-seronegative.

This clone was observed a few times. The chain joins TRBV18 to TRBJ1-1; D is undetermined. The germline V gene has CDR1 KGHSH and CDR2 LQKENI. V was pared by 6 bases and J by 0 bases, with 14 bases between. The CDR3 loop spans 15 amino acids. DNA of the CDR3: TGTGCCAGCTCCCTCTCCGCAGATTTGAACACTGAAGCTTTCTTT. It encodes CASSLSADLNTEAFF. Using reference TRBV18 and TRBJ1-1 for the parts outside the CDR3, the full variable domain is NAGVMQNPRHLVRRRGQEARLRCSPMKGHSHVYWYRQLPEEGLKFMVYLQKENIIDESGMPKERFSAEFPKEGPSILRIQQVVRGDSAAYFCASSLSADLNTEAFFGQGTRLTVV.

The genes are TRBV6-5 and TRBJ2-7, with D hard to call. The CDR3 totals 15 residues. The germline CDR1 and CDR2 sequences are MNHEY and SVGAGI. V lost 7 bases to trimming and J lost 1 base, with 17 bases between them. The CDR3 DNA sequence: TGTGCCAGCATCCCAACCGGTACTGGTTCCTACGAGCAGTACTTC. Translating gives CASIPTGTGSYEQYF.

This clone was seen more than once but under ten times. The V call is TRBV9, the J call TRBJ2-7, with D perhaps matching TRBD1 (5 bases). The CDR3 sequence is 13 residues long. Germline loops: CDR1 SGDLS, CDR2 YYNGEE. V was trimmed by 3 bases and J by 3 bases, leaving 10 bases between them. The CDR3 protein is CASSAGANYEQYF. CDR3 nucleotides: TGTGCCAGCAGCGCTGGGGCCAACTACGAGCAGTACTTC.

The V and J genes are TRBV5-1 and TRBJ2-5; TRBD1 is a possible D gene (5 bases). V was shortened by 0 bases and J by 2 bases, with 8 bases between the two germline ends. The CDR3 is 14 amino acids. The germline CDR1 and CDR2 sequences are SGHRS and YFSETQ. CDR3 sequence: CASSLEGVQETQYF. As DNA, the CDR3 is TGCGCCAGCAGCTTGGAAGGGGTTCAAGAGACCCAGTACTTC.

This clone was counted once. The J gene is TRBJ2-5, the V gene TRBV5-1; D possibly corresponds to TRBD2 (6 bases). The germline V gene has CDR1 SGHRS and CDR2 YFSETQ. V dropped 0 bases and J dropped 3 bases, with 12 bases sitting between them. The CDR3 covers 15 residues. The CDR3 loop reads CASSLALTGEETQYF. The CDR3 DNA sequence: TGCGCCAGCAGCTTGGCCTTGACGGGGGAAGAGACCCAGTACTTC.

The V and J genes are TRBV25-1 and TRBJ2-7, with 8 bases aligning to TRBD2. CDR1 and CDR2 (germline): MGHDK, SYGVNS. The CDR3 is 15 residues long. The ends lost 1 base at V and 0 bases at J; junction bases unmatched: 2. The DNA of the CDR3 is TGTGCCAGCAGTGAATCCGGGACTAGCTCCTACGAGCAGTACTTC. Translated, it gives CASSESGTSSYEQYF.

The chain uses TRBV7-8 and TRBJ2-5; possible D gene TRBD2, 5 bases. The DNA end favors TRBJ2-7, so the J call may be wrong. The CDR3 totals 14 residues. Per the germline V gene, CDR1 is SGHVS and CDR2 is FQNEAQ. In DNA, the CDR3 is TGTGCCAGCAGCTCCTCCACGAGGGCCTACGAGCAGTACTTC. Protein product: CASSSSTRAYEQYF.

This clone was found once. This chain uses TRBV6-5 with TRBJ1-2; D perhaps matches TRBD1 (6 bases). Looked up from germline, CDR1 is MNHEY and CDR2 is SVGAGI. Trimming took off 4 bases at V and 5 bases at J, with 11 bases between the two ends. CDR3 length: 13 amino acids. This chain's CDR3 is CASSSRGPYGYTF. For the CDR3, the DNA is TGTGCCAGCAGTTCGCGGGGGCCTTATGGCTACACCTTC.

The chain recombines TRBV27 with TRBJ2-2, with 7 bases matching TRBD2. V dropped 3 bases and J dropped 2; count of bases not matched to a gene: 3. The CDR3 is made up of 15 amino acids. CDR1 is MNHEY, CDR2 SMNVEV, per germline (reference sequence). CDR3: CASSFTGLNTGELFF. CDR3 sequence (DNA): TGTGCCAGCAGTTTCACGGGACTAAACACCGGGGAGCTGTTTTTT.